Listed here are 25 T cell receptor beta chains from one sample, sequenced in a study of neurological immune-mediated disorders. TCRdb reprocessed the 5' RACE reads via MiXCR and lists one record per CDR3 protein. Counted here are about 66,000 distinct CDR3 sequences, roughly 3.2% occurring once; the ten biggest clones make up 3% to 4%. Sequenced: PBMCs. The source of these receptors is a man aged 40-50 years with multiple sclerosis.

This chain connects TRBV6-2 or TRBV6-3 to TRBJ2-3, with 8 bases matching TRBD2. Trimming cost V 8 bases and J 2 bases; bases outside gene matches: 12. CDR1 and CDR2 (germline): MNHEY, SVGEGT. There are 16 residues in the CDR3. This chain's CDR3 is CASGPPGGAPTDTQYF. Here the CDR3 DNA reads TGTGCCAGCGGCCCCCCGGGGGGGGCTCCCACAGATACGCAGTATTTT.

The sample holds many counts of this clonotype. CDR3 in DNA: TGTGCCATCAGTGGGGGGAGGGACACTGAAGCTTTCTTT. As protein: CAISGGRDTEAFF. The chain combines TRBV10-3 with TRBJ1-1; possible D gene TRBD1, 5 bases. There are 13 residues in the CDR3. Per germline, CDR1 ENHRY and CDR2 SYGVKD. V was clipped by 4 bases and J by 3 bases, with 9 bases between them.

Of note for this clonotype: This may stem from a read error, because a much larger clone lies one nucleotide away. V is TRBV5-5 and J is TRBJ1-3; D might be TRBD1 (5 bases). Per the germline V gene, CDR1 is SGHKS and CDR2 is YYEKEE (reference sequence). The CDR3 is 14 residues long. The CDR3 protein is CASSLQDQGKTIYF. The CDR3 DNA sequence: TGTGCCAGCAGCTTACAGGATCAGGGAAAAACCATATATTTT.

This clonotype was detected many times. The chain has TRBV29-1 and TRBJ1-5; TRBD1 agrees at 7 bases. V lost 4 bases, J lost 4 bases, and 4 bases stayed unmatched. Germline CDR1 and CDR2: SQVTM and ANQGSEA. This CDR3 has 13 residues. This CDR3 is CSVAPGGNQPQHF. In DNA, the CDR3 is TGCAGCGTTGCTCCAGGGGGTAATCAGCCCCAGCATTTT.

This clonotype was seen repeatedly, ten times or more. V gene TRBV9 combines with J gene TRBJ2-1, with D hard to call. Per germline, CDR1 SGDLS and CDR2 YYNGEE. Between the trimmed V and J ends, which lost 0 bases and 6 bases, there was a span of 4 bases. The CDR3 extends over 12 amino acids. This CDR3 is CASSVEFNEQFF. CDR3 bases: TGTGCCAGCAGCGTAGAGTTCAATGAGCAGTTCTTC.

This clonotype occurred many times. The chain recombines TRBV6-5 with TRBJ1-1; D may be TRBD1 (6 bases). Germline CDR1 MNHEY, CDR2 SVGAGI. The V end lost 4 bases, the J end lost 6 bases, and 15 bases lay between the germline ends. CDR3 size: 14 residues. For the CDR3, the DNA is TGTGCCAGCAGTTTGGGGGGGCCCGGAGCTGAAGCTTTCTTT. It is translated as CASSLGGPGAEAFF.

Ten or more counts support this clonotype. The CDR3 DNA follows: TGTGCCAGCAGCTCCTTGGGACACCCCTACGAGCAGTACTTC. Protein product: CASSSLGHPYEQYF. This sequence joins TRBV7-6 and TRBJ2-7, with D perhaps matching TRBD1 (6 bases). V was shortened by 4 bases and J by 2 bases, with 12 bases between the two germline ends. The CDR3 contains 14 residues. CDR1 is SGHVS, CDR2 FNYEAQ, per germline.

There are many counts of this clonotype. The chain has TRBV7-9 and TRBJ2-7; 8 positions agree with TRBD2. Germline trimming cut 3 bases from V and 4 bases from J; bases unmatched to any gene: 2. The CDR3 loop spans 13 amino acids. The germline V gene has CDR1 SEHNR and CDR2 FQNEAQ (reference sequence). The CDR3 is CASSFSGGYEQYF. DNA for the CDR3: TGTGCCAGCAGCTTCAGCGGGGGTTACGAGCAGTACTTC.

At least ten counts were recorded for this clonotype. This sequence joins TRBV7-9 and TRBJ1-2; D may be TRBD1 (6 bases). Germline values: CDR1 SEHNR, CDR2 FQNEAQ (reference sequence). V was pared by 1 base and J by 8 bases, with 17 bases between. The CDR3 contains 15 residues. The CDR3 bases are TGTGCCAGCAGCTTAGGGGGGATAATGACAGGAGGCTACACCTTC. Protein: CASSLGGIMTGGYTF.

There are many counts of this clonotype. This chain uses TRBV11-2 with TRBJ2-4; 11 bases map to TRBD1. The CDR3 extends over 17 amino acids. After removal of 5 bases from V and 0 bases from J, the junction contained 6 bases not matched to a gene. Germline V CDR1 and CDR2: SGHAT, FQNNGV. CDR3 residues: CASSARTGGLAKNIQYF. The CDR3, as DNA: TGTGCCAGCAGCGCGCGGACAGGGGGCTTAGCCAAAAACATTCAGTACTTC.

This clonotype was counted only a few times. A much larger clone lies a single base off, so this may be a read error. V gene TRBV5-6 combines with J gene TRBJ2-1; TRBD1 might be the D (6 bases). The V end lost 8 bases, the J end lost 7 bases, and 10 bases lay between the germline ends. Germline CDR1 and CDR2: SGHDT and YYEEEE. CDR3 size: 11 residues. CDR3 region: CASTGYNEQFF. CDR3 coding DNA: TGTGCCAGTACAGGGTATAATGAGCAGTTCTTC.

This clonotype was observed at least ten times. The DNA for the CDR3 is TGTGCCAGCTCACCTGGGCTTGGAGAGACCCAGTACTTC. It translates to CASSPGLGETQYF. The chain recombines TRBV18 with TRBJ2-5; D remains unclear. The CDR3 is 13 amino acids. Germline V CDR1 and CDR2: KGHSH, LQKENI. V was cut by 3 bases and J by 4 bases, with 9 bases left in between.

This clonotype was recorded many times. The chain has TRBV5-1 and TRBJ2-5; no reliable D call. Germline V CDR1 and CDR2: SGHRS, YFSETQ. The CDR3 has 17 residues. Trimming removed 4 bases from V and 0 bases from J, with 19 bases in between. In DNA, the CDR3 is TGCGCCAGCAGCACCCCGATCGGATCCCTGTACCAAGAGACCCAGTACTTC. This encodes CASSTPIGSLYQETQYF.

This clonotype was seen at least ten times. This sequence joins TRBV20-1 and TRBJ2-1; the match to TRBD1 covers 9 bases. The CDR3 runs to 15 residues. Losses at the gene ends were 0 bases for V and 8 bases for J; bases not matched to a gene: 8. Germline CDR1 reads DFQATT; CDR2 reads SNEGSKA (reference sequence). CDR3 DNA: TGCAGTGCTAGAGATCAGGACAGGGGCTGGGATGAGCAGTTCTTC. Amino acids: CSARDQDRGWDEQFF.

This clonotype was counted many times. The chain links TRBV6-6 to TRBJ2-7, with TRBD2 matching over 8 bases. J lost 5 bases, V lost 2 bases, and 14 bases had no gene match. This CDR3 contains 17 residues. The germline CDR1 and CDR2 sequences are MNHNY and SVGAGI (reference sequence). CDR3 DNA: TGTGCCAGCAGTTACCAATCCACCCCGGGACTAGTTGACGAGCAGTACTTC. Its translation: CASSYQSTPGLVDEQYF.

This clonotype showed up many times. The chain joins TRBV5-1 to TRBJ1-2; D is undetermined. Germline CDR1 is SGHRS and CDR2 is YFSETQ. The CDR3 totals 13 residues. Trimming left V 0 bases short and J 8 bases short, with 11 bases between. The CDR3 DNA is TGCGCCAGCAGCTTGGAACGGGCTCTGGGCTACACCTTC. Amino acid sequence: CASSLERALGYTF.

This clonotype was counted a few times. A read error may be the cause here, since a much bigger clone is one base away. V and J are TRBV7-3 and TRBJ2-1; 8 positions match TRBD2. Germline V lookup: CDR1 SGHTA, CDR2 FQGTGA. The junction had 6 bases not matched to a gene; V was cut back by 5 bases and J by 0 bases. This CDR3 region has 16 residues. CDR3 amino acids: CASSTGRVGSYNEQFF. In nucleotides, the CDR3 is TGTGCCAGCAGCACCGGGAGGGTGGGCTCCTACAATGAGCAGTTCTTC.

Ten or more counts support this clonotype. The chain links TRBV3-1 to TRBJ2-1; D remains ambiguous. Germline V CDR1 and CDR2: LGHDT, YNNKEL (reference sequence). Trimming left V 5 bases short and J 9 bases short, with 11 bases between. This CDR3 comprises 12 residues. CDR3 DNA: TGTGCCAGCAGCGCTAGGATCGGTGAGCAGTTCTTC. The encoded protein is CASSARIGEQFF.

In this sample, this clonotype turned up many times. The CDR3 nucleotides are TGCAGTGCCCAAGGACAGGGTACTCATGAGCAGTTCTTC. Translation: CSAQGQGTHEQFF. V and J are TRBV20-1 and TRBJ2-1; TRBD1 agrees at 8 bases. The junction had 9 bases not matched to a gene; V was cut back by 6 bases and J by 8 bases. The length of the CDR3 is 13 residues. The V gene's germline CDR1 is DFQATT and CDR2 SNEGSKA (reference sequence).

This clonotype was detected many times. This sequence joins TRBV5-1 and TRBJ2-3; D may be TRBD2 (5 bases). Trimming removed 4 bases at V and 3 bases at J, with 9 bases between. CDR3 length: 13 residues. Germline CDR1 and CDR2: SGHRS and YFSETQ. The CDR3 here is CASSNSGTDTQYF. The CDR3 nucleotides are TGCGCCAGCAGCAATTCGGGGACAGATACGCAGTATTTT. Filled out from reference TRBV5-1 and TRBJ2-3, the complete variable domain reads KAGVTQTPRYLIKTRGQQVTLSCSPISGHRSVSWYQQTPGQGLQFLFEYFSETQRNKGNFPGRFSGRQFSNSRSEMNVSTLELGDSALYLCASSNSGTDTQYFGPGTRLTVL.

This clonotype was counted many times. The chain joins TRBV5-1 to TRBJ1-3; 7 nucleotides agree with TRBD1. CDR3 length equals 15 residues. V was pared by 2 bases and J by 4 bases, with 6 bases of the junction left unmatched. Germline CDR1 is SGHRS and CDR2 is YFSETQ. For the CDR3, the DNA is TGCGCCAGCAGCTTAAATACAGGGGTCGGAAACACCATATATTTT. Translated: CASSLNTGVGNTIYF.

This clonotype was seen ten or more times. The chain uses TRBV7-7 and TRBJ2-3, with D possibly called TRBD1 or TRBD2 (7 bases each). Trimming cost V 4 bases and J 5 bases, with 16 bases left between them. Germline values: CDR1 SSHAT, CDR2 FNYEAQ (reference sequence). This CDR3 has 15 amino acids. The CDR3 DNA follows: TGTGCCAGCAGCTCCCAGGGGGGGGGCGAAGATACGCAGTATTTT. As protein: CASSSQGGGEDTQYF.

Only a few counts were recorded for this clonotype. The gene calls are TRBV20-1 and TRBJ2-5; D might be TRBD1 or TRBD2, each matching 5 bases. The V end lost 3 bases, the J end lost 5 bases, and 16 bases lay between the germline ends. Germline V lookup: CDR1 DFQATT, CDR2 SNEGSKA (reference sequence). This CDR3 region has 14 residues. In DNA form, the CDR3 reads TGCAGTGCTAGCACCGGGACCCATAGGGAGACCCAGTACTTC. Encoded protein: CSASTGTHRETQYF.

This clonotype has ten or more counts. The V call is TRBV4-2, the J call TRBJ1-2; D remains ambiguous. The V gene's germline CDR1 is LGHNA and CDR2 YNFKEQ. V dropped 0 bases and J dropped 4 bases, with 6 bases sitting between them. The CDR3 consists of 13 residues. The CDR3 protein is CASSQDISYGYTF. CDR3 DNA sequence: TGTGCCAGCAGCCAAGATATCAGCTATGGCTACACCTTC.

This clonotype occurred many times. The genes are TRBV6-1 and TRBJ2-5; TRBD1 or TRBD2 may be the D gene (5 bases each). With 9 bases removed from V and 5 bases from J, the gap between germline ends came to 13 bases. Germline V lookup: CDR1 MNHNS, CDR2 SASEGT. The CDR3 is made up of 12 amino acids. The CDR3 protein is CASRDRMETQYF. CDR3 DNA sequence: TGTGCCAGTAGGGACCGTATGGAGACCCAGTACTTC.